This T cell receptor beta chain came from a study of lymphopenia after photon versus proton radiotherapy. Study-level findings and limits: Better survival with proton therapy was suggested as possible, not demonstrated. Photon-treated patients lost naive T cells and TCR diversity; proton-treated stayed stable. After the lymphocyte nadir, photon-treated repertoires showed oligoclonal expansion, especially of CD8+ Temra cells.

Details on this clone: Antigen unknown.

Repertoires were generated with immunoSEQ multiplex PCR, while TCRdb's copy carries only in-frame clones and drops some. The table records over 20,000 clones, 80% to 90% of them present only once. Trimming pared 2 bases from V and 4 bases from J, leaving 14 bases between. The CDR3 is 14 residues long. CDR1 GTSNPN and CDR2 SVGIG come from the germline V gene (reference sequence). The TCR sequence derives from a man older than 75 with esophageal cancer. The chain combines TRBV30 with TRBJ1-2, with D tentatively TRBD1 (6 bases). The sample here was peripheral blood, taken from a patient treated with proton-based radiotherapy. The CDR3 loop reads CAWSWARGVYGYTF. CDR3 nucleotides: TGTGCCTGGAGTTGGGCCAGGGGCGTCTATGGCTACACCTTC.